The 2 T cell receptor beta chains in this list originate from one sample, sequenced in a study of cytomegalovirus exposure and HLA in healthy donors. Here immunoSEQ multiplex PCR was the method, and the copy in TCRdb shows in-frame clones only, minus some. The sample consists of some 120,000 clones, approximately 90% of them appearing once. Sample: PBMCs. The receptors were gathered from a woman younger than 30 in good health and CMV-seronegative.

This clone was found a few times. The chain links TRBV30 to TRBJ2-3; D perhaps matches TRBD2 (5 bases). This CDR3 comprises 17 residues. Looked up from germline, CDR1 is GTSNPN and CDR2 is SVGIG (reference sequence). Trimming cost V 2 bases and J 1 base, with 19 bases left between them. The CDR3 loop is CAWSWDVGDQGTDTQYF. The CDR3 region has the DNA TGTGCCTGGAGTTGGGATGTGGGAGATCAAGGCACAGATACGCAGTATTTT. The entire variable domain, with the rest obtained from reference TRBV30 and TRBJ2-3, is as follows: SQTIHQWPATLVQPVGSPLSLECTVEGTSNPNLYWYRQAAGRGLQLLFYSVGIGQISSEVPQNLSASRPQDRQFILSSKKLLLSDSGFYLCAWSWDVGDQGTDTQYFGPGTRLTVL.

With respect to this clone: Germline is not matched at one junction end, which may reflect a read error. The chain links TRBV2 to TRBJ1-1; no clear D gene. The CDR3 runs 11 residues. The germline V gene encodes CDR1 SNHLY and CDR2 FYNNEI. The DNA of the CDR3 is TGTGCCAGAAGTGGAGGCACTGAAGCTTTCTTT. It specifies CARSGGTEAFF.